The clone carrying this T cell receptor beta chain is medium-sized. Antigen unknown. There are 17 residues in the CDR3. From germline, CDR1 is SGHDT and CDR2 YYEEEE. V was pared by 0 bases and J by 0 bases, with 12 bases between. The repertoire was sequenced with immunoSEQ multiplex PCR; TCRdb's copy has only in-frame clones and lacks some. The table has 1,500 to 2,000 clones, 40% seen once. These data belong to a study of Tregs in tolerant kidney transplant recipients. Turning to the study itself: Recipient Tregs were cultured more than 15 days with activated donor B cells and IL-2.

Study-level findings and limits: In tolerant patients, donor-specific Tregs outgrew total Tregs, suggesting antigen-driven expansion. Expanding Tregs on activated donor B cells appeared to best identify donor-specific TCRbeta clones. Biological reproducibility was not directly addressed in this study.

V is TRBV5-6 and J is TRBJ1-4, with a tentative D call TRBD1 (5 bases). The TCR was taken from a human patient who received a combined kidney and bone marrow transplant. Some T cells here may be from the graft donor. Material for sequencing was Tregs from blood cultured with allogeneic cells. The CDR3 bases are TGTGCCAGCAGCTTGGAGGGACCGCTTGCAACTAATGAAAAACTGTTTTTT. Protein: CASSLEGPLATNEKLFF.